This T cell receptor (beta chain) was sequenced for a study of molecular identifiers for immune sequencing clone quantification. On this clonotype itself: What it binds is not known.

TCRdb redid the calling of the PCR reads with MiXCR, one entry per CDR3 protein. The data contain 600,000 to 650,000 distinct CDR3 sequences, less than 20% of them singletons. Sorted cells numbering about 20,000 to 1,000,000, with 10%, 30% or 50% RNA, yielded the naive CD8 libraries. Naive CD8 T cells were sorted as CD8+CD4-CCR7+CD45RA+. General study results and limits: Reportedly, one cell's Jurkat TCR RNA was detected within 1,100,000 naive CD8 cells.

Germline loops: CDR1 SEHNR, CDR2 FQNEAQ (reference sequence). The CDR3 contains 14 residues. The ends were cut back, 0 bases at V and 8 bases at J, with 10 bases in the middle. The sequence was collected from a human donor in good health. Some libraries in this study had Jurkat cell RNA spiked in. V is TRBV7-9 and J is TRBJ2-2; a weak D match, TRBD2 (5 bases). The sample comprised naive CD8+ T cells from blood, with Jurkat cell RNA spiked in. As for subset: FACS-sorted CD8+CD4-CCR7+CD45RA+ naive T cells. Here the CDR3 DNA reads TGTGCCAGCAGCTTAGCCCCCGGGATTGGGGAGCTGTTTTTT. Protein sequence: CASSLAPGIGELFF.